This T cell receptor (beta chain) was captured in a study of T cells after yellow fever vaccination (dated 2019 in TCRdb). Background for the entire study: The SMART-Seq v4 Ultra Low Input RNA kit was used to prepare libraries from fractions with low cell numbers. Bulk TCR alpha and beta repertoires were sequenced longitudinally to track T-cell clones before and after primary and booster YFV17D yellow fever vaccination. Two healthy male donors, one aged 18 to 30 and one aged 30 to 40 years, were included in the cohort. Bulk PBMC replicates and cell subsets were isolated from blood drawn at multiple timepoints before and after both primary and secondary immunization. General conclusions and limits of the study: Because the study included only two donors, the extent to which the findings can be generalized is limited. The secondary T-cell response was found to be weaker but faster than the primary response, with a peak reached on day 5 rather than on day 15. Because abundant contaminating clonotypes from the bulk population could be contained in FACS-sorted repertoires, computational filtering was required. After the booster, most clones that had expanded after primary vaccination were detected again (over 95% of CD4 and more than 85% of CD8), suggesting broad maintenance of memory. A small share of clonotypes occurred in both CD4 and CD8 compartments, likely arising from convergent recombination.

Taken from cysteine to phenylalanine, the CDR3 has 15 residues. CDR3 DNA is the only sequence kept; it has 45 bases, read in frame from the first base. From V the trimming removes 5 bases and from J it removes 2 bases, while the gene matches leave 8 bases of the junction unaccounted for. Based on the germline V gene (reference sequence), the CDR1 and CDR2 sequences are MNHEY and SMNVEV. TCR cDNA was synthesized by 5'RACE template switching, through which a universal primer site and unique molecular identifiers were introduced. Priming for cDNA synthesis came from both the TCR alpha and TCR beta constant segments. Libraries were amplified in two PCR steps, with sample barcodes and sequencing adapters added in the second step. Sequencing of libraries was performed on Illumina HiSeq 2500 (2x100 bp) or NovaSeq (2x150 bp). As for the original processing: Reads were demultiplexed and collapsed into UMI consensus sequences with MIGEC, and V(D)J alignment was performed with MiXCR. Using edgeR on replicate PBMC samples, clonotypes were called vaccine-responding if FDR was below 0.01 and the log2 fold change was above 5 up to day 15. Each bulk clonotype received a CD4 or CD8 identity based on whether the sequenced CD4 or CD8 repertoire contained that clonotype at higher abundance. Starting from the raw public reads, TCRdb applied fastp trimming at Q25, assembled clones with MiXCR and retained in-frame beta chains. CDR3 protein sequences are deduplicated, and each keeps its most common genes and DNA. For this entry, the V and J calls and clone size follow TCRdb and not the study's own pipeline. For this sample the table gives 200,000 to 300,000 distinct CDR3 sequences, of which 13% were detected only once. The ten largest clones represent 0.45% to 0.65% of the sample.

The sample's treatment or condition label is to be understood as: live attenuated yellow fever vaccine strain. A standard Ficoll-Paque protocol was used to isolate PBMCs from peripheral blood. Dynabeads CD4 and CD8 positive selection kits were used to isolate the CD4 and CD8 T-cell fractions. TriZol was used to extract RNA from bulk PBMCs, CD4 and CD8 fractions, and dextramer-positive and dextramer-negative fractions. Comment on this clonotype: It lacks a known antigen. No much larger clone exists at a distance of one base, and base qualities are not known.

The sample consisted of CD4+ T cells sorted from PBMCs, taken 45 days after the yellow fever booster vaccination. The chain is assembled from TRBV27 and TRBJ1-1; the junction holds 7 bases that match TRBD1. The receptor comes from a man aged 30-40 years who received the YFV17D yellow fever vaccine. CDR3 reads: CASSGLQGGNTEAFF. The base sequence is TGTGCCAGCAGTGGCCTTCAGGGGGGCAACACTGAAGCTTTCTTT.